The entry that follows covers one TCR beta chain sequence. The antigen is undetermined. These data come from a study of T cell responses to AZD1222 COVID-19 vaccine. Study-wide results and limits: Repertoire collection took place solely once the T cell response had peaked.

Produced via immunoSEQ multiplex PCR; TCRdb's table is partial and in-frame only. The sample records some 81,000 clones, approximately 86% being singletons. The origin of this receptor is an adult who received the AZD1222 COVID-19 vaccine. Sequencing used peripheral blood, obtained 28 days after the second AZD1222 dose.

The CDR3 DNA is TGTGCCAGCAGTTTAAGGGATGAGCAGTTCTTC. Translated, it gives CASSLRDEQFF. This chain links TRBV12-3 or TRBV12-4 with TRBJ2-1, with D unclear. V was trimmed by 2 bases and J by 8 bases, leaving 4 bases between them. The CDR3 loop spans 11 amino acids.